A selection of T cell receptor beta chains follows, all from one sample in a study of early stage breast cancer tumors. Clones were sequenced by immunoSEQ multiplex PCR, and TCRdb holds only the in-frame ones, with some missing. The sample lists about 72,000 clones, more than 60% occurring once. Sequencing used blood. The receptors originated from a person between 60 and 69 years old with breast cancer. CDR3s include the opening cysteine and the closing phenylalanine or tryptophan. The D gene is left open where the match is weak. Rows give clone size only sometimes, using once, few, many, or a class for an expanded clone.

V gene	J gene	clone size	D gene	CDR3 DNA	CDR3 protein
TRBV27	TRBJ2-1	-	-	TGTGCCAGCAGTTTATCGGAGGGATTGTCCTACAATGAGCAGTTCTTC	CASSLSEGLSYNEQFF
TRBV6-5	TRBJ1-2	-	-	TGTGCCAGCAGCCGCACAAGACAGGCGACAGGCTACACCTTC	CASSRTRQATGYTF
TRBV5-4	TRBJ2-2	-	-	TGTGCCAGCAGCTTGGTAGGGCCGGGCACCGGGGAGCTGTTTTTT	CASSLVGPGTGELFF
TRBV18	TRBJ1-1	-	-	TGTGCCAGCTCACCATCACAGGGTGTCGGCACTGAAGCTTTCTTT	CASSPSQGVGTEAFF
TRBV5-1	TRBJ1-1	-	-	TGCGCCAGCAGTTTTGGGTTGAACACTGAAGCTTTCTTT	CASSFGLNTEAFF
TRBV11-2	TRBJ2-5	few	TRBD1	TGTGCCAGCAGCTTAGTGCAGGGGGCTTATGAGACCCAGTACTTC	CASSLVQGAYETQYF
TRBV7-8	TRBJ2-5	once	TRBD2	TGTGCCAGCAGCCCCCAGGTCAGCGGGAGGGTTCAAGAGACCCAGTACTTC	CASSPQVSGRVQETQYF
TRBV7-9	TRBJ2-6	once	TRBD2	TGTGCCAGCAGCTTCTGGGGGGGTCTCTCTGGGGCCAACGTCCTGACTTTC	CASSFWGGLSGANVLTF
TRBV11-3	TRBJ2-3	-	-	TGTGCCAGCAAGGAGGGAAGCACAGATACGCAGTATTTT	CASKEGSTDTQYF
TRBV7-8	TRBJ2-7	-	TRBD2	TGTGCCAGCAGTTTCATGGGGGGGGAAGGGTACGAGCAGTACTTC	CASSFMGGEGYEQYF
TRBV6-4	TRBJ2-1	-	TRBD2	TGTGCCAGCAGCCCTATAGCGGGGGACCTATACAATGAGCAGTTCTTC	CASSPIAGDLYNEQFF
TRBV5-1	TRBJ1-2	few	-	TGCGCCAGCAGCTTGGACAGTACTAACTATGGCTACACCTTC	CASSLDSTNYGYTF
TRBV5-1	TRBJ2-2	-	-	TGCGCCAGCAGCCTAAACACCGGGGAGCTGTTTTTT	CASSLNTGELFF
TRBV10-3	TRBJ2-1	-	TRBD2	TGTGCCATCAGTGATAGTAGCGGGAGTTCTAGTGAGCAGTTCTTC	CAISDSSGSSSEQFF
TRBV5-1	TRBJ2-2	-	TRBD1	TGCGCCAGCAGCTTCGGGGGACAGGGGAACACCGGGGAGCTGTTTTTT	CASSFGGQGNTGELFF
TRBV7-8	TRBJ2-2	-	-	TGTGCCAGCAGCTTATATACCGGGGAGCTGTTTTTT	CASSLYTGELFF
TRBV6-6	TRBJ1-6	-	TRBD1	TGTGCCAGCAGTAATTACGACAGGGGAAATTCACCCCTCCACTTT	CASSNYDRGNSPLHF
TRBV6-1	TRBJ2-5	once	-	TGTGCCAGCAGTCTAGGGTCGGAGACCCAGTACTTC	CASSLGSETQYF
TRBV7-3	TRBJ2-1	-	-	TGTGCCAGCAGCTTAATTCCAAACAATGAGCAGTTCTTC	CASSLIPNNEQFF
TRBV11-3	TRBJ2-7	-	-	TGTGCCAGCTCCCGGTCCAGGGGCCCCTACGAGCAGTACTTC	CASSRSRGPYEQYF
TRBV5-8	TRBJ2-3	-	TRBD2	TGTGCCAGCAGCACCGGGACTAGCGGCACAGATACGCAGTATTTT	CASSTGTSGTDTQYF
TRBV11-3	TRBJ2-5	-	TRBD1	TGTGCCAGCAGCCCGGGGACAGGGCTGCTTGAGACCCAGTACTTC	CASSPGTGLLETQYF
TRBV18	TRBJ1-4	-	-	TGTGCCAGCGCGCAGTTTGCAACTAATGAAAAACTGTTTTTT	CASAQFATNEKLFF
TRBV18	TRBJ1-2	-	TRBD1	TGTGCCAGCTCACCGGGACAGTCAACCGAGGTCTTC	CASSPGQSTEVF
TRBV13	TRBJ2-3	-	-	TGTGCCAGCAACTTTGTGGGGGGGGGCTGGACAGATACGCAGTATTTT	CASNFVGGGWTDTQYF
TRBV27	TRBJ2-3	-	-	TGTGCCACCCGAGCGGGTTCTAGCACAGATACGCAGTATTTT	CATRAGSSTDTQYF
TRBV30	TRBJ2-1	-	-	TGTGCCTGGAGTGCGGGGGACCATGAGCAGTTCTTC	CAWSAGDHEQFF
TRBV19	TRBJ1-2	-	TRBD1	TGTGCCAGTGGCCAAAGGGACAGCGACCAAGCTAACTATGGCTACACCTTC	CASGQRDSDQANYGYTF
TRBV5-6	TRBJ1-1	few	-	TGTGCCAGCAGCGCTTGGACTGAAGCTTTCTTT	CASSAWTEAFF
TRBV18	TRBJ1-2	few	-	TGTGCCAGCTCACCCGGGCGTGAACGGGAGGGCTACACCTTC	CASSPGREREGYTF
TRBV27	TRBJ2-3	-	TRBD2	TGTGCCAGCAGTTTAACCCTAGCGGGGAGCACAGATACGCAGTATTTT	CASSLTLAGSTDTQYF
TRBV2	TRBJ1-5	-	-	TGTGCCAGCAGCCAAATCCTCGGTCTAGCTAGCAATCAGCCCCAGCATTTT	CASSQILGLASNQPQHF
TRBV7-9	TRBJ2-5	-	TRBD1	TGTGCCAGCAGCCTCAGAACCGGGACAGATCAAGAGACCCAGTACTTC	CASSLRTGTDQETQYF
TRBV28	TRBJ2-7	few	TRBD1	TGTGCCACCATCACACAGGGGCCCTACGAGCAGTACTTC	CATITQGPYEQYF
TRBV6-6	TRBJ2-7	-	-	TGTGCCAGCAGCCTCCTGAGGGGGAGCACCTACGAGCAGTACTTC	CASSLLRGSTYEQYF
TRBV30	TRBJ1-5	few	-	TGTGCCTGGAGTGTTACAGGGTCGGATCAGCCCCAGCATTTT	CAWSVTGSDQPQHF
TRBV6-6	TRBJ2-5	-	-	TGTGCCAGCCACTTAGGGGGGGAGGTGACCCAGTACTTC	CASHLGGEVTQYF
TRBV28	TRBJ1-2	-	TRBD1	TGTGCCAGCAGTTCCGGGACAGGGGATGGCTACACCTTC	CASSSGTGDGYTF
TRBV10-1	TRBJ1-2	few	TRBD1	TGCGCCAGCATCCTAGTCCCGGGACAGGGTTCCTATGGCTACACCTTC	CASILVPGQGSYGYTF
TRBV5-8	TRBJ2-1	-	TRBD1	TGTGCCAGCAGGGGACAGGGGATGTTCGATGAGCAGTTCTTC	CASRGQGMFDEQFF
TRBV10-1	TRBJ2-2	few	-	TGCGCCATAGAACCCGGGACCCAGAACACCGGGGAGCTGTTTTTT	CAIEPGTQNTGELFF